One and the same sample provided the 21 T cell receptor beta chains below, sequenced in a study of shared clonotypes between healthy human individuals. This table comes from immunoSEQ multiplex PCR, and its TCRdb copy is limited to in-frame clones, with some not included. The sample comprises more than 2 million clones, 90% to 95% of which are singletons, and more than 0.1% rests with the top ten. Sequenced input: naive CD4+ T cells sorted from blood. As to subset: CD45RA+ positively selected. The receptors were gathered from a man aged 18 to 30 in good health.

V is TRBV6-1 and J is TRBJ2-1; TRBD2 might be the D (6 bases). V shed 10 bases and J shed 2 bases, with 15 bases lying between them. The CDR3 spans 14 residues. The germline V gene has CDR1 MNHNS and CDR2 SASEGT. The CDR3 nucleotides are TGTGCCACCACCTCCTGGGGGGCCTACAATGAGCAGTTCTTC. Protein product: CATTSWGAYNEQFF.

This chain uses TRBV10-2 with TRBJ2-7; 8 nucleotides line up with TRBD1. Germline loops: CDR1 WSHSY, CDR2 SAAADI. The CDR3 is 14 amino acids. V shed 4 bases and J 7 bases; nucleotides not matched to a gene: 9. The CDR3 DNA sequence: TGCGCCAGCAGTGGGAGGCAGGGGGCAGGTGAGCAGTACTTC. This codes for CASSGRQGAGEQYF.

For the CDR3, the DNA is TGTGCCAGCAGCTCCCTCGACAGCGACAATCAGCCCCAGCATTTT. This codes for CASSSLDSDNQPQHF. The chain is built from TRBV5-6 and TRBJ1-5; TRBD1 is a possible D gene (5 bases). CDR3 length equals 15 residues. The V and J ends lost 3 bases and 3 bases respectively, with 13 bases between them. Germline V CDR1 and CDR2: SGHDT, YYEEEE.

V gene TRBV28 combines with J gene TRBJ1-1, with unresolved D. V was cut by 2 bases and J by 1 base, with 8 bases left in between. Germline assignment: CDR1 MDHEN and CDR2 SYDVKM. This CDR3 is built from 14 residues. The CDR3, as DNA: TGTGCCAGCAGTTTACAGATTACGAACACTGAAGCTTTCTTT. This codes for CASSLQITNTEAFF.

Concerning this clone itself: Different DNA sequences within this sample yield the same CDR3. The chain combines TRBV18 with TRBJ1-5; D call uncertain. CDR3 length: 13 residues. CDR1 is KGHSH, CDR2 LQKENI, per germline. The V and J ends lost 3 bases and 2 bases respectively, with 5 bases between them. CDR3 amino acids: CASSPAGNQPQHF. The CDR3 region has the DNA TGTGCCAGCTCACCCGCTGGCAATCAGCCCCAGCATTTT.

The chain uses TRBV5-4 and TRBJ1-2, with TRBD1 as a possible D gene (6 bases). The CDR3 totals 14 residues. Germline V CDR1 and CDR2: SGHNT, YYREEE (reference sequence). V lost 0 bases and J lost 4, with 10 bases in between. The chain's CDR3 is CASSLEDRLYGYTF. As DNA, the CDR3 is TGTGCCAGCAGCTTGGAGGACAGACTCTATGGCTACACCTTC. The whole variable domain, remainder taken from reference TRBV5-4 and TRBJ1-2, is ETGVTQSPTHLIKTRGQQVTLRCSSQSGHNTVSWYQQALGQGPQFIFQYYREEENGRGNFPPRFSGLQFPNYSSELNVNALELDDSALYLCASSLEDRLYGYTFGSGTRLTVV.

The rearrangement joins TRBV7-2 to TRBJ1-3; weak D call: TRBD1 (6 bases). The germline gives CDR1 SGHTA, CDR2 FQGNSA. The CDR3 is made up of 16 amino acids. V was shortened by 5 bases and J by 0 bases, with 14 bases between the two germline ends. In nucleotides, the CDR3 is TGTGCCAGCAGCCTGCGACAGGCTATCTCTGGAAACACCATATATTTT. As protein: CASSLRQAISGNTIYF.

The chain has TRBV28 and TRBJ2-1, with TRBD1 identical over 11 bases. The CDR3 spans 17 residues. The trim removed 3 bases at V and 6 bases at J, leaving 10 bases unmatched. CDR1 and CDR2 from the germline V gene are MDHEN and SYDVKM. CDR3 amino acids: CASSLIPGTGGFNEQFF. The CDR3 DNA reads TGTGCCAGCAGTTTGATACCCGGGACAGGGGGTTTCAATGAGCAGTTCTTC.

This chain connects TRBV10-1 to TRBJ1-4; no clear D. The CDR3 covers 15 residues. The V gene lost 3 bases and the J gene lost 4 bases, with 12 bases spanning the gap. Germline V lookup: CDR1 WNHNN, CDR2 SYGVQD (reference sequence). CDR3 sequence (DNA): TGCGCCAGCAGTGAAGGGCGGCGGTTTAATGAAAAACTGTTTTTT. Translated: CASSEGRRFNEKLFF.

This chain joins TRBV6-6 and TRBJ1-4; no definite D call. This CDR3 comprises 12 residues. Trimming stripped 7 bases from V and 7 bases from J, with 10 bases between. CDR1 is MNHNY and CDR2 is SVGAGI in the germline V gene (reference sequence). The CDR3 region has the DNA TGTGCCAGCACAGACACCGGTGAAAAACTGTTTTTT. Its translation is CASTDTGEKLFF.

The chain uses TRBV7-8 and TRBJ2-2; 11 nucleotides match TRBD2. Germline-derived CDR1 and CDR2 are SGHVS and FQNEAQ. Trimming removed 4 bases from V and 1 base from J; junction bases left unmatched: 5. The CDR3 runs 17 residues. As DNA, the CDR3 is TGTGCCAGCAGCTCCCTTAGCGGGAGGGTGAACACCGGGGAGCTGTTTTTT. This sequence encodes CASSSLSGRVNTGELFF.

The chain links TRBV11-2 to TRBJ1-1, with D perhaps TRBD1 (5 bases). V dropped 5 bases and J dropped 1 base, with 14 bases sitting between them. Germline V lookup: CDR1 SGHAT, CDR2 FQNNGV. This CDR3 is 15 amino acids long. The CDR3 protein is CASSHGGRKNTEAFF. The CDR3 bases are TGTGCCAGCAGCCACGGGGGGAGAAAGAACACTGAAGCTTTCTTT.

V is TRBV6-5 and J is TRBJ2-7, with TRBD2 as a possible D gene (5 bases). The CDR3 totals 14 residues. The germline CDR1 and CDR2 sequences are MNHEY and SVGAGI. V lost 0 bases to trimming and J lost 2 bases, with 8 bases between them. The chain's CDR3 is CASSYSGITYEQYF. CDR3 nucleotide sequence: TGTGCCAGCAGTTACTCCGGGATTACCTACGAGCAGTACTTC.

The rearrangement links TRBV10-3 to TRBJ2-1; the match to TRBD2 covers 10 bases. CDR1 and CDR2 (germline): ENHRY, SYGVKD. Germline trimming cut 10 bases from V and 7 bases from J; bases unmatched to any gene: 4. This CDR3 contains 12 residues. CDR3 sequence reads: CATMGLANEQFF. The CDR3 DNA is TGTGCCACCATGGGACTAGCGAATGAGCAGTTCTTC.

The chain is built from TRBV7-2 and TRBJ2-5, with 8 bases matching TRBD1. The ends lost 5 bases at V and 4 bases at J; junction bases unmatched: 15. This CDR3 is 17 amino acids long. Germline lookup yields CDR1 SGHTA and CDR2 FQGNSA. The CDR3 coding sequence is TGTGCCAGCAGCGACTACCCGACAGGGGCGGAGGGAGAGACCCAGTACTTC. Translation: CASSDYPTGAEGETQYF. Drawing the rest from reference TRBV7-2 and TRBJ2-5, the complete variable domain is GAGVSQSPSNKVTEKGKDVELRCDPISGHTALYWYRQSLGQGLEFLIYFQGNSAPDKSGLPSDRFSAERTGGSVSTLTIQRTQQEDSAVYLCASSDYPTGAEGETQYFGPGTRLLVL.

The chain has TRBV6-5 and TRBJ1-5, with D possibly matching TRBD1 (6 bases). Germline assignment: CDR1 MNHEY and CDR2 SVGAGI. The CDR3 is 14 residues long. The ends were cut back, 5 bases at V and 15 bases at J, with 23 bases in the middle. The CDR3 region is CASSTHQSDSLRHF. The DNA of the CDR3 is TGTGCCAGCAGTACCCATCAGTCGGACAGCCTTCGGCATTTT.

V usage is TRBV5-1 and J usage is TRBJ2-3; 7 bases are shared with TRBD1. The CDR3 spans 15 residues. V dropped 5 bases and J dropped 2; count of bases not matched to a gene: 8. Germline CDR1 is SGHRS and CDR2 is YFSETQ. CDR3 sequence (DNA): TGCGCCAGCAGACGGGGACAGAGCAACACAGATACGCAGTATTTT. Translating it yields CASRRGQSNTDTQYF.

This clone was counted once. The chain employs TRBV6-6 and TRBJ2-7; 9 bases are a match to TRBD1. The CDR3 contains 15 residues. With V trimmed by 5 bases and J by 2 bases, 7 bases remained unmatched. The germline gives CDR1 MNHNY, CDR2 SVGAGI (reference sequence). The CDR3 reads CASSGDRDRAYEQYF. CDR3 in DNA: TGTGCCAGCAGTGGAGACCGGGACAGGGCCTACGAGCAGTACTTC.

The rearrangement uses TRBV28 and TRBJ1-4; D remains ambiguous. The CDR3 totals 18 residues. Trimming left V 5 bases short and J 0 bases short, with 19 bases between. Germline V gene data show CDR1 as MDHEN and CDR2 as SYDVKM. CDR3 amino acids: CASSIGRRNPSTNEKLFF. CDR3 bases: TGTGCCAGCAGTATCGGCAGGCGAAATCCATCAACTAATGAAAAACTGTTTTTT.

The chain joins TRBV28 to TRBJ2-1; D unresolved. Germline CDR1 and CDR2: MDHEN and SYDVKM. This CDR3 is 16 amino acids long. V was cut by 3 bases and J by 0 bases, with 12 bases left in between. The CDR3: CASSFGRASSYNEQFF. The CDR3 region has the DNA TGTGCCAGCAGTTTTGGGCGTGCGAGCTCCTACAATGAGCAGTTCTTC.

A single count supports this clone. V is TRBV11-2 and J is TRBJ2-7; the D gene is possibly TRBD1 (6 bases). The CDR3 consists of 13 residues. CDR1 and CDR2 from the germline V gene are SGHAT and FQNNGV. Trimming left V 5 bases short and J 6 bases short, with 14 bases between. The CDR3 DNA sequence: TGTGCCAGCAGCCCCGACAGGTTCCGCGAGCAGTACTTC. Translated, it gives CASSPDRFREQYF.